These T cell receptor beta chains were read from a single sample in a study of shared clonotypes between healthy human individuals. The data were produced by immunoSEQ multiplex PCR, yet TCRdb's version contains in-frame clones alone and is incomplete. The sample has about 1.9 million clones, 85% to 95% seen once. Sequences were obtained from naive CD8+ T cells from PBMCs. The receptor set was obtained from a man younger than 30 in good health. Some clones in this sample may be carry-over from other donors' samples. The CDR3 runs from the conserved cysteine through the conserved F or W. A D gene is named only where the DNA matches it firmly. The size entry is marked missing in some rows and otherwise reads once, few, many or a size class.

abundance: few
j_gene: TRBJ1-1
d_gene: NA
v_gene: TRBV7-9
CDR3nt: TGTGCCAGCAGCTGGGACCGAAACACTGAAGCTTTCTTT
CDR3aa: CASSWDRNTEAFF

abundance: NA
j_gene: TRBJ1-2
d_gene: NA
v_gene: TRBV28
CDR3nt: TGTGCCAGCAGTCCCATTGGCTACACCTTC
CDR3aa: CASSPIGYTF

abundance: NA
j_gene: TRBJ2-2
d_gene: NA
v_gene: TRBV9
CDR3nt: TGTGCCAGCAGCGCAGGGCCCAGCACCGGGGAGCTGTTTTTT
CDR3aa: CASSAGPSTGELFF

abundance: NA
j_gene: TRBJ2-1
d_gene: TRBD2
v_gene: TRBV27
CDR3nt: TGTGCCAGCAGTATGGGACTACCCAGCTCCTACAATGAGCAGTTCTTC
CDR3aa: CASSMGLPSSYNEQFF

abundance: NA
j_gene: TRBJ1-3
d_gene: NA
v_gene: TRBV19
CDR3nt: TGTGCCAGTAGTATACGAGGGGCAGCCTCTGGAAACACCATATATTTT
CDR3aa: CASSIRGAASGNTIYF

abundance: NA
j_gene: TRBJ1-5
d_gene: TRBD1
v_gene: TRBV27
CDR3nt: TGTGCCAGCAGTTTAGATTACAGGGGGGTTCAGCCCCAGCATTTT
CDR3aa: CASSLDYRGVQPQHF

abundance: once
j_gene: TRBJ2-7
d_gene: NA
v_gene: TRBV7-9
CDR3nt: TGTGCCAGCAGCGACGGAAAGCTGGAAACCTACGAGCAGTACTTC
CDR3aa: CASSDGKLETYEQYF

abundance: NA
j_gene: TRBJ2-7
d_gene: NA
v_gene: TRBV27
CDR3nt: TGTGCCAGCAGCCACGGCAGGGATTACGAGCAGTACTTC
CDR3aa: CASSHGRDYEQYF

abundance: NA
j_gene: TRBJ1-1
d_gene: NA
v_gene: TRBV9
CDR3nt: TGTGCCAGCAGCGTAGACCAGTTCCAAAACACTGAAGCTTTCTTT
CDR3aa: CASSVDQFQNTEAFF

abundance: NA
j_gene: TRBJ2-2
d_gene: TRBD2
v_gene: TRBV7-2
CDR3nt: TGTGCCAGCAGCGTAACCCCGGGACTAGCGGGAACCGGGGAGCTGTTTTTT
CDR3aa: CASSVTPGLAGTGELFF

abundance: NA
j_gene: TRBJ2-3
d_gene: TRBD1
v_gene: TRBV11-2
CDR3nt: TGTGCCAGCAGCTTAGGGACAGGGGCGGGAGATACGCAGTATTTT
CDR3aa: CASSLGTGAGDTQYF

abundance: NA
j_gene: TRBJ1-2
d_gene: TRBD1
v_gene: TRBV29-1
CDR3nt: TGCAGCGTGGGGACAGGCAATACTAACTATGGCTACACCTTC
CDR3aa: CSVGTGNTNYGYTF

abundance: NA
j_gene: TRBJ1-1
d_gene: NA
v_gene: TRBV2
CDR3nt: TGTGCCAGCAGTGAGCGCACCCTTGAAGCTTTCTTT
CDR3aa: CASSERTLEAFF

abundance: once
j_gene: TRBJ2-3
d_gene: TRBD2
v_gene: TRBV9
CDR3nt: TGTGCCAGCAGCTTTCCCCGGGGGCTAGCGGGGGACACAGATACGCAGTATTTT
CDR3aa: CASSFPRGLAGDTDTQYF

abundance: NA
j_gene: TRBJ2-7
d_gene: NA
v_gene: TRBV4-1
CDR3nt: TGCGCCAGCAGCCAAGAACTTTCGGTTTTGGAACAGGGTCCACCCTTACCCTACGAGCAGTACTTC
CDR3aa: CASSQELSVLEQGPPLPYEQYF

abundance: once
j_gene: TRBJ2-1
d_gene: NA
v_gene: TRBV7-9
CDR3nt: TGTGCCAGCAGCTTAGGTGGTGTGTTTCGAGAGCAGTTCTTC
CDR3aa: CASSLGGVFREQFF

abundance: NA
j_gene: TRBJ2-1
d_gene: NA
v_gene: TRBV6-5
CDR3nt: TGTGCCAGCAGCCCCGTTCGAGATGAGCAGTTCTTC
CDR3aa: CASSPVRDEQFF

abundance: NA
j_gene: TRBJ2-1
d_gene: TRBD2
v_gene: TRBV4-1
CDR3nt: TGCGCCAGTACATGGCGGGAGGGCCCCAATGAGCAGTTCTTC
CDR3aa: CASTWREGPNEQFF

abundance: NA
j_gene: TRBJ1-1
d_gene: TRBD1
v_gene: TRBV27
CDR3nt: TGTGCCAGCAGTCTAGGGACAGTATCTGAAGCTTTCTTT
CDR3aa: CASSLGTVSEAFF

abundance: NA
j_gene: TRBJ1-4
d_gene: TRBD1
v_gene: TRBV18
CDR3nt: TGTGCCAGCTCACTCCCTTGGACAGGGGAAAGTGAAAAACTGTTTTTT
CDR3aa: CASSLPWTGESEKLFF

abundance: NA
j_gene: TRBJ1-5
d_gene: TRBD1
v_gene: TRBV18
CDR3nt: TGTGCCAGCTCACCCTTTGAACTCGACAGGGCTGAATATAGCAATCAGCCCCAGCATTTT
CDR3aa: CASSPFELDRAEYSNQPQHF

abundance: NA
j_gene: TRBJ1-2
d_gene: TRBD1
v_gene: TRBV10-2
CDR3nt: TGCGCCAGCAGTGAATCAGGGGGCTTGGTCTACACCTTC
CDR3aa: CASSESGGLVYTF

abundance: NA
j_gene: TRBJ2-7
d_gene: TRBD2
v_gene: TRBV28
CDR3nt: TGTGCCAGCAGTTTGCTAGCGGTCTCGGGCCACGAGCAGTACTTC
CDR3aa: CASSLLAVSGHEQYF

abundance: NA
j_gene: TRBJ1-4
d_gene: NA
v_gene: TRBV13
CDR3nt: TGTGCCAGCAGCTTAGGAAATGAAAAACTGTTTTTT
CDR3aa: CASSLGNEKLFF

abundance: NA
j_gene: TRBJ2-7
d_gene: TRBD1
v_gene: TRBV7-9
CDR3nt: TGTGCCAGCAGCTCATGGACAGGGGCCTACGAGCAGTACTTC
CDR3aa: CASSSWTGAYEQYF

abundance: once
j_gene: TRBJ2-4
d_gene: NA
v_gene: TRBV7-9
CDR3nt: TGTGCCAGCAGCTCCAGCGGTCTCGGGAACATTCAGTACTTC
CDR3aa: CASSSSGLGNIQYF